This TCR beta chain comes out of a study of cytomegalovirus exposure and HLA in healthy donors. Remarks on this clone: What it binds is unknown.

Regarding the study as a whole: Sequencing likely generated an artifact that appeared as a cluster of highly shared sequence variants. In a later analysis, donors in an Asian-associated ancestry cluster reportedly had fewer N-insertions in productive TCRs than the cohort mean.

13 Jbeta primers and 60 Vbeta primers were used for the PCR. The repertoire was sequenced with immunoSEQ multiplex PCR; TCRdb's copy has only in-frame clones and lacks some. The table includes around 94,000 clones, around four fifths detected once. The specimen sequenced was PBMCs. The receptor's source is a man in his forties or fifties in good health and CMV-seronegative.

The DNA for the CDR3 is TGTGCCACCGGACAGGCCCAAGGAGCTAACTATGGCTACACCTTC. Residues: CATGQAQGANYGYTF. The chain joins TRBV19 to TRBJ1-2, with 7 bases identical to TRBD1. V lost 10 bases, J lost 0 bases, and 11 bases stayed unmatched. The CDR3 sequence is 15 residues long. Germline V gene lookup returns CDR1 LNHDA and CDR2 SQIVND (reference sequence).